This section outlines one T cell receptor (beta chain) sequence together with its context. What it recognizes is unknown. Template-switch reactions added UMIs with a 6-nucleotide sample barcode. After re-calling the 5' RACE reads, TCRdb lists one entry per CDR3 protein, DNA absent. This sample carries about 380,000 distinct CDR3 sequences, with 2% to 3% going to the ten biggest clones. Blood samples measuring approximately 2.3 ml were taken per donor. This specimen belongs to a study of monozygotic twins with inflammatory bowel disease. Whole-study findings and limits: With others, IBD patients shared fewer clonotypes than healthy twins did, especially with disease activity.

The clonotype comes from a human donor with ulcerative colitis or Crohn's disease, or a healthy co-twin of an affected twin (not recorded which). The specimen was blood.

Here the CDR3 reads CASSLAEDSPYEQYF. This chain connects TRBV5-1 to TRBJ2-7; there is no DNA to check the TCRdb D call of TRBD1. The length of the CDR3 is 15 residues. Germline loops: CDR1 SGHRS, CDR2 YFSETQ.